This T cell receptor (beta chain) was identified in a study of T cell responses to AZD1222 COVID-19 vaccine. On the study more broadly: Second-dose schedules of about 4 or about 12 weeks were combined.

Sequencing was performed with immunoSEQ multiplex PCR; in TCRdb, only in-frame clones are kept and a portion is missing. The sample shows 150,000 or so clones, roughly nine tenths of them seen only once. Study-wide results and limits: Across spike, vaccine-associated CD4 TCRs were found, dominant at 160-218 and 743-854. Just 5 or 6 AZD1222 recipients tested seropositive at baseline. White British people made up most donors, females outnumbered males, and clonal diversity was possibly underestimated.

Note on this clone: Its target is not known.

Trimming removed 8 bases from V and 0 bases from J, with 14 bases in between. Germline CDR1 is SEHNR and CDR2 is FQNEAQ (reference sequence). The CDR3 covers 16 residues. This receptor was taken from an adult in good health. The specimen comprised peripheral blood, sampled on day 0 of AZD1222 vaccination. This chain links TRBV7-9 with TRBJ2-6; D remains ambiguous. CDR3 bases: TGTGCCAGCCAGATCCTGACGGACTCTGGGGCCAACGTCCTGACTTTC. It specifies CASQILTDSGANVLTF.